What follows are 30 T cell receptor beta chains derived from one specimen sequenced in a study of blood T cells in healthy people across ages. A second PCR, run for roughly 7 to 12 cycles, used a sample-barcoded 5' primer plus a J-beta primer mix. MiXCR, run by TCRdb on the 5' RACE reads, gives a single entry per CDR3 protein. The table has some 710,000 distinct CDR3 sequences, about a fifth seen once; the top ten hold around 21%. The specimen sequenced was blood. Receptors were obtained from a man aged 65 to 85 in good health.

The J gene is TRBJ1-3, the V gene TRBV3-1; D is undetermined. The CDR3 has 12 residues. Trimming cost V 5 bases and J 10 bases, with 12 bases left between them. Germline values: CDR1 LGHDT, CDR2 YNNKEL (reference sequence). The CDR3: CASSLSARTIYF. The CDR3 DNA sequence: TGTGCCAGCAGCTTAAGCGCTCGTACCATATATTTT.

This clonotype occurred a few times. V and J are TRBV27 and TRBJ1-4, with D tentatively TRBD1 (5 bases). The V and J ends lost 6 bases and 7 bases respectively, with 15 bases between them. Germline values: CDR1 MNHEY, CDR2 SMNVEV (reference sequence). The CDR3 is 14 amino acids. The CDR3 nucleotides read TGTGCCAGCAGGTCGTGGGGCATAAGTGAAAAACTGTTTTTT. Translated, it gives CASRSWGISEKLFF.

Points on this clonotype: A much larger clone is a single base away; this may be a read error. CDR3 loop: CAGSVGTNYGYTF. In nucleotides, the CDR3 is TGTGCCGGCAGCGTAGGCACTAACTATGGCTACACCTTC. The rearrangement uses TRBV9 and TRBJ1-2; D gene ambiguous. The CDR3 sequence is 13 residues long. Germline values: CDR1 SGDLS, CDR2 YYNGEE.

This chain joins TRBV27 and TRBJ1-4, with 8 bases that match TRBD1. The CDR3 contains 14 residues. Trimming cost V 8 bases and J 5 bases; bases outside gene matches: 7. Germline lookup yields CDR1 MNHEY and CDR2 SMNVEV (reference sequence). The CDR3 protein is CASGPTGANEKLFF. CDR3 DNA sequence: TGTGCCAGCGGTCCGACAGGGGCGAATGAAAAACTGTTTTTT.

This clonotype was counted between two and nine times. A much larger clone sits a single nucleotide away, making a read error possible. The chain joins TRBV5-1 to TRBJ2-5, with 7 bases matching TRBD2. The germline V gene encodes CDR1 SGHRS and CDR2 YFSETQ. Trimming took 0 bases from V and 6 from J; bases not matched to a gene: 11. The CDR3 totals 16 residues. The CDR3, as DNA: TGCGCCAGCAGCTTGGCCCTTGCGGGGGAGGCGAAGACCCAGTACTTC. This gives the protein CASSLALAGEAKTQYF.

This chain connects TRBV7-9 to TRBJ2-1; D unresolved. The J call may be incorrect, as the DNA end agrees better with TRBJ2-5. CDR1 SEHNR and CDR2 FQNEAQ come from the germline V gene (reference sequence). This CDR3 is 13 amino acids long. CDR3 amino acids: CASSPRARKTQYF. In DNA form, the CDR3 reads TGTGCCAGCAGCCCCCGGGCCCGGAAAACCCAGTACTTC.

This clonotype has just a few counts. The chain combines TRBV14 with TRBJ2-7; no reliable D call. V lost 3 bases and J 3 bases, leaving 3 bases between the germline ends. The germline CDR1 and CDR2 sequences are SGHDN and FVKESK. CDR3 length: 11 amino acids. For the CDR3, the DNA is TGTGCCAGCAGCCACTTCTACGAGCAGTACTTC. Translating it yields CASSHFYEQYF.

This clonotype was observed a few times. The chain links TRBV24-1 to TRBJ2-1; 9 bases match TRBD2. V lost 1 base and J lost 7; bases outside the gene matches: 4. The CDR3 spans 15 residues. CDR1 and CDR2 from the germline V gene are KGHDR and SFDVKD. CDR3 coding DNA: TGTGCCACCAGTGATTTACAGCGGGAGGTGAATGAGCAGTTCTTC. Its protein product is CATSDLQREVNEQFF.

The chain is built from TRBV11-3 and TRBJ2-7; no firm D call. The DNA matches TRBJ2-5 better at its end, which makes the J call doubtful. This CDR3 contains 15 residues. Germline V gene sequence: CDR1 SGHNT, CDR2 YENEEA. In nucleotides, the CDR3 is TGTGCCAGCAGCCCACTCCATTCTTCTCGGTCGACCCAGTACTTC. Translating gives CASSPLHSSRSTQYF.

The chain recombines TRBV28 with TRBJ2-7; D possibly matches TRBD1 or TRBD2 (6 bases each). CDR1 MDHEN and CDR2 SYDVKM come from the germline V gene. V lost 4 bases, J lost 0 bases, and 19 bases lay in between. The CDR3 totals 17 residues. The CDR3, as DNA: TGTGCCAGCAGTTCCCGGTGGGGGGCCGAGAGCTCCTACGAGCAGTACTTC. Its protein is CASSSRWGAESSYEQYF.

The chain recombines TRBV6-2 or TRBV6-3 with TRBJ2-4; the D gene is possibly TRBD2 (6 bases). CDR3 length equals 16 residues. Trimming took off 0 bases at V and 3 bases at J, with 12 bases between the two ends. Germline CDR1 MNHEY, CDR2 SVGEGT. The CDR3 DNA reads TGTGCCAGCAGTTACTCGGCGGGGATCGTCAAAAACATTCAGTACTTC. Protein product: CASSYSAGIVKNIQYF.

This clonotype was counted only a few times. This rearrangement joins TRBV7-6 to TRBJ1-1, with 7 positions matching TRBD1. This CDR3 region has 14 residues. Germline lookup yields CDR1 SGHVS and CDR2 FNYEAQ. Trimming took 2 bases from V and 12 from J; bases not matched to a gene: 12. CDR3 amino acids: CASSLLTTGRGTFF. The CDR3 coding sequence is TGTGCCAGCAGCTTACTCACGACAGGGCGGGGAACTTTCTTT.

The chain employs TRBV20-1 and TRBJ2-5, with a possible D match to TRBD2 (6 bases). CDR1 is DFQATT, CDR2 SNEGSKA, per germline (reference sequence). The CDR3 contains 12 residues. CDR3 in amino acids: CSPDYLQETQYF. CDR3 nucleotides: TGCAGCCCGGACTACCTCCAAGAGACCCAGTACTTC.

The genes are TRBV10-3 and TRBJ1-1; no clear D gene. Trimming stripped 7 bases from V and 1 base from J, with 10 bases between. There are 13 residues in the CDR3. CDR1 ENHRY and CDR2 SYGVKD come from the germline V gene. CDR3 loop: CAITRTENTEAFF. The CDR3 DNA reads TGTGCCATCACTAGAACTGAGAACACTGAAGCTTTCTTT.

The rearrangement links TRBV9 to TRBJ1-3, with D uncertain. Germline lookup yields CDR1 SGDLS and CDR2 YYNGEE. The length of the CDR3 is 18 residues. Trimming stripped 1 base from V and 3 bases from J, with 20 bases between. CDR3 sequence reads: CASSVSLNQRSVGNTIYF. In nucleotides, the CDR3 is TGTGCCAGCAGCGTATCCCTTAACCAGAGATCGGTTGGAAACACCATATATTTT.

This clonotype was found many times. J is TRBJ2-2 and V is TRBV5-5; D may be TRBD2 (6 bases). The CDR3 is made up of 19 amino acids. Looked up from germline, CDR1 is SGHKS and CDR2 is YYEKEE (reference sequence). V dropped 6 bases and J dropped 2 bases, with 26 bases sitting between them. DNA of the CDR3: TGTGCCAGCACCCGCGGGATCCTCATCCAGCGACTCAACACCGGGGAGCTGTTTTTT. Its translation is CASTRGILIQRLNTGELFF.

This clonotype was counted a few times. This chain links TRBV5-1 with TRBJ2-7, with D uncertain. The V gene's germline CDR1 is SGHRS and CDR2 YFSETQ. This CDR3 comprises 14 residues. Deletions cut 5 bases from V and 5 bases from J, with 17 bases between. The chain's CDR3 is CASSNDQIGHEQYF. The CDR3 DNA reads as TGCGCCAGCAGTAATGACCAAATCGGCCACGAGCAGTACTTC.

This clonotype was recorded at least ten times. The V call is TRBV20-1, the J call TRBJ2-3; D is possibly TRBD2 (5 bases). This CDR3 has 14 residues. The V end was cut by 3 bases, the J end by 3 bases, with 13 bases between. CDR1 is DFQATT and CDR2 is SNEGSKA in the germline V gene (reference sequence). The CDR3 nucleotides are TGCAGTGCTAGGTCGGAGACGGGAACAGATACGCAGTATTTT. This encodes CSARSETGTDTQYF.

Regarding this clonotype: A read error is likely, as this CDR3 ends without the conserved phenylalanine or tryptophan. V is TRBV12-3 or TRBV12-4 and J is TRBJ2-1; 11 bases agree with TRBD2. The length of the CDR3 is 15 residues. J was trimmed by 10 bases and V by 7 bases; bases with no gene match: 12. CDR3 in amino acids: CASTVRTSGREEQFS. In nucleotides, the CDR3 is TGTGCCAGCACCGTTCGGACTAGCGGGCGCGAGGAGCAGTTCTCC.

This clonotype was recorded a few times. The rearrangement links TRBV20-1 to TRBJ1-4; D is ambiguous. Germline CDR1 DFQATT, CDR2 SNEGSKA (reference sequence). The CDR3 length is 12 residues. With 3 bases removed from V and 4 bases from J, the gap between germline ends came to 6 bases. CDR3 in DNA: TGCAGTGCTAGTGAGTTTAATGAAAAACTGTTTTTT. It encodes CSASEFNEKLFF.

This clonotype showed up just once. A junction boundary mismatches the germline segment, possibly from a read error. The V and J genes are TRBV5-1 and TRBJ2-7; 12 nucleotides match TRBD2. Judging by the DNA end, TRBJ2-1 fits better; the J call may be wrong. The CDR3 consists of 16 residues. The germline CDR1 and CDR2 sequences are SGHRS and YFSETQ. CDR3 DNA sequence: TGCGTCAGCAGCGGTTCTAGCGGGGGGGCCCTCAATGAGCAGTTCTTC. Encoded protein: CVSSGSSGGALNEQFF.

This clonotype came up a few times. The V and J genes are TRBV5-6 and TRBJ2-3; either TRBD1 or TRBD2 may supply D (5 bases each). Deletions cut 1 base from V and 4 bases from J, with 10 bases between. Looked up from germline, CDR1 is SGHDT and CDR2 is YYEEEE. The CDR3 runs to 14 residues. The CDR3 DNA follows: TGTGCCAGCAGCTTGTCCGGGACGGCAGATACGCAGTATTTT. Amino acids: CASSLSGTADTQYF.

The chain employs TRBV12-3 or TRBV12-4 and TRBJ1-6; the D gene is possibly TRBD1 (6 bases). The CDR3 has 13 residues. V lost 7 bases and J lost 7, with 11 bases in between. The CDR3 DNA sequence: TGTGCCAGCAATTCCGGACAGAATTCACCCCTCCACTTT. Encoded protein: CASNSGQNSPLHF.

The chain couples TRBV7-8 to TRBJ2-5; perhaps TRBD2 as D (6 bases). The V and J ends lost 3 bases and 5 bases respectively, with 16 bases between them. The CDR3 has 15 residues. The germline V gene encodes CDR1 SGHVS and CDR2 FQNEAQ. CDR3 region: CASSFSNGGEETQYF. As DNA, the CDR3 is TGTGCCAGCAGCTTCTCTAACGGGGGAGAGGAGACCCAGTACTTC.

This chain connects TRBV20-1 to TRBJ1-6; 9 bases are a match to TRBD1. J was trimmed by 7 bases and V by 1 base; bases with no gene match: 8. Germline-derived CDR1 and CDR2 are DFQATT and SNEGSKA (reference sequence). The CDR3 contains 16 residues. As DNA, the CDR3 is TGCAGTGCTAGAGGGCCGGGACAGGGAAACAATTCACCCCTCCACTTT. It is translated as CSARGPGQGNNSPLHF.

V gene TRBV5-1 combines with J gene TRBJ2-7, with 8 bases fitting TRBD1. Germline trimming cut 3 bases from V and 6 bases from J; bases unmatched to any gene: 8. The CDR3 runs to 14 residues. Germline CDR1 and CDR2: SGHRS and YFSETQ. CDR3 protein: CASSWGQDSSEQYF. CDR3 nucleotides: TGCGCCAGCAGCTGGGGACAGGATTCATCCGAGCAGTACTTC.

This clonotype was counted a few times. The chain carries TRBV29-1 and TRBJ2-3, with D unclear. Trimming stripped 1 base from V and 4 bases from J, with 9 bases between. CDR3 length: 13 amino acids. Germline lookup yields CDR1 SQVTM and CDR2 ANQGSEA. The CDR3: CSVEGSAPDTQYF. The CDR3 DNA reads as TGCAGCGTTGAAGGGTCCGCCCCAGATACGCAGTATTTT.

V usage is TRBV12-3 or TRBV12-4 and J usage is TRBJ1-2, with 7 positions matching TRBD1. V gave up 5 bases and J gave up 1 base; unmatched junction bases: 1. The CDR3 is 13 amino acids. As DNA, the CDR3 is TGTGCCAGCAGTGACAGGGTTAACTATGGCTACACCTTC. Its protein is CASSDRVNYGYTF.

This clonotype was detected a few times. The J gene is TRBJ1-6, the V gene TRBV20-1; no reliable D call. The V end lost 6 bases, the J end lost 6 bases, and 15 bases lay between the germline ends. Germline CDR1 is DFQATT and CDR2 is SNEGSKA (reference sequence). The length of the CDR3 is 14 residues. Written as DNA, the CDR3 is TGCAGTGCCCCCCCCACCCGGGGTAATTCACCCCTCCACTTT. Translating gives CSAPPTRGNSPLHF.

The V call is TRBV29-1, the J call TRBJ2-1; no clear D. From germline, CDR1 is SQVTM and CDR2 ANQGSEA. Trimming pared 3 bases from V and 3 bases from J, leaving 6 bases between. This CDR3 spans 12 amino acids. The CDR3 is CSVDWDYNEQFF. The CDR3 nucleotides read TGCAGCGTTGACTGGGACTACAATGAGCAGTTCTTC.